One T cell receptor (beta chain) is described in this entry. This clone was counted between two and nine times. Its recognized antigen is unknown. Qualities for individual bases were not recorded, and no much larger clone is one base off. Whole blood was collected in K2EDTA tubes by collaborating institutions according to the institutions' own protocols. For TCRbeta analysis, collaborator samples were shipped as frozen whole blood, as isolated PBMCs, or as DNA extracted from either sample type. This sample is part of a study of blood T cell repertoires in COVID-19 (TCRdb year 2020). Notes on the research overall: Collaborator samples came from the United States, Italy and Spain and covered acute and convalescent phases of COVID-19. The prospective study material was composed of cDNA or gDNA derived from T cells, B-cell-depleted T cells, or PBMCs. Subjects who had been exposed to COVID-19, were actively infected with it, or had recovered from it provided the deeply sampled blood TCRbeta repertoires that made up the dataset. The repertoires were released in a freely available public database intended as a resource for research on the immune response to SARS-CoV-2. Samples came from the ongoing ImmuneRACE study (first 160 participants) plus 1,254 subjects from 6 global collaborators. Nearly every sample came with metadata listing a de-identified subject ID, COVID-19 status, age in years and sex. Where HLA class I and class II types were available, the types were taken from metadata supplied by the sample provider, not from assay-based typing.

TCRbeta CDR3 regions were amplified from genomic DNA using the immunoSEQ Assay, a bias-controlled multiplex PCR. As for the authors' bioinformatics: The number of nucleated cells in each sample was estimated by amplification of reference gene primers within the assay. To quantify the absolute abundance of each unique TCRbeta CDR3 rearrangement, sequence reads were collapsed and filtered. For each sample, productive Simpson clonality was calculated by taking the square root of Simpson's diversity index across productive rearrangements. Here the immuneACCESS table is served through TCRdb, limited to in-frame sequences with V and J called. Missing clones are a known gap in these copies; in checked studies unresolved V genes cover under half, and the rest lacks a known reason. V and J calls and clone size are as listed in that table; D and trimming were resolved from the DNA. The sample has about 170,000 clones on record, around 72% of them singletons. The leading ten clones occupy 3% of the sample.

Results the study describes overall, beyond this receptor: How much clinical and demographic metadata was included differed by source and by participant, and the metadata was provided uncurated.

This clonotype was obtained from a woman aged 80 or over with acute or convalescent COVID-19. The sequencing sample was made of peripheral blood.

The DNA sequence is TGTGCCAGCAGCCCCGGGAGGGCGGACGAGCAGTACTTC. Translated, it gives CASSPGRADEQYF. The chain joins TRBV5-4 to TRBJ2-7, with 8 junctional bases fitting TRBD2. The junction shows trimming of 4 bases on V and 5 bases on J, and the gene matches do not reach 5 bases of it. The CDR3 runs 13 residues from the cysteine to the phenylalanine. Of all the DNA, just the CDR3 is kept, 39 bases in frame from base 1. The germline V gene (reference sequence) supplies CDR1 SGHNT and CDR2 YYREEE.